The TCR beta chain under discussion was sequenced for a study of T cell responses to AZD1222 COVID-19 vaccine. Study findings and constraints: Donors were largely white British and mainly female; clonal diversity was possibly underestimated. Without day 14 samples, only post-peak T cell repertoires were studied. Two doses of AZD1222 preceded a rise in Spike-specific TCR breadth and depth. Reportedly, nearly half of unique spike TCRs recognized epitopes outside B.1.351/B.1.1.7 mutations.

Worth noting for this clone: Antigen unknown.

The data were produced by immunoSEQ multiplex PCR, yet TCRdb's version contains in-frame clones alone and is incomplete. This sample carries about 100,000 clones, roughly 89% of them seen once, and the ten largest clones take around 15%. Per the germline V gene, CDR1 is SEHNR and CDR2 is FQNEAQ (reference sequence). V gave up 1 base and J gave up 2 bases, with 9 bases separating them. This CDR3 has 15 residues. This TCR derives from an adult in good health. The material sequenced was peripheral blood, taken on day 0 of AZD1222 vaccination. The chain recombines TRBV7-9 with TRBJ2-1, with unresolved D. CDR3: CASSLVVGPYNEQFF. Here the CDR3 DNA reads TGTGCCAGCAGCTTAGTTGTGGGCCCCTACAATGAGCAGTTCTTC.